The 21 T cell receptor beta chains in this list originate from one sample, sequenced in a study of post-analysis software for immune sequencing data. General study points: Relative to controls, patients had several TRBV segments at higher frequency, with TRBV5-6, TRBV5-1 and TRBV20-1 among these.

Incorporated into the TCR beta cDNA libraries were unique molecular identifiers, which served to reduce PCR and sequencing biases. TCRdb analysed the PCR reads with MiXCR anew, one entry per CDR3 protein. This table has 700,000 to 900,000 distinct CDR3 sequences, about 43% appearing once. No antigen has been assigned to these receptors. Sequenced: blood. The receptors were sampled from a girl aged 5 to 17 with multiple sclerosis.

This sequence joins TRBV5-6 and TRBJ2-1, with a weak D call TRBD1 (6 bases). With 3 bases removed from V and 5 bases from J, the gap between germline ends came to 9 bases. The CDR3 is made up of 13 amino acids. The germline CDR1 and CDR2 sequences are SGHDT and YYEEEE. This CDR3 is CASSSGTHNEQFF. The DNA for the CDR3 is TGTGCCAGCAGCTCCGGGACACACAATGAGCAGTTCTTC.

The chain recombines TRBV6-2 or TRBV6-3 with TRBJ1-2; TRBD1 matches at 10 bases. CDR1 and CDR2 (germline): MNHEY, SVGEGT. Trimming cost V 5 bases and J 8 bases; bases outside gene matches: 14. This CDR3 contains 16 residues. The CDR3: CASSPPRGTGVEGYTF. The CDR3 bases are TGTGCCAGCAGTCCGCCCCGCGGGACAGGGGTGGAAGGCTACACCTTC.

The genes are TRBV6-6 and TRBJ1-6; 9 positions match TRBD1. V trimming: 2 bases; J trimming: 10 bases; junction bases outside the gene matches: 3. Looked up from germline, CDR1 is MNHNY and CDR2 is SVGAGI (reference sequence). This CDR3 is built from 14 residues. The CDR3 protein is CASSYTTGGSPLHF. As DNA, the CDR3 is TGTGCCAGCAGTTACACGACAGGGGGGTCACCCCTCCACTTT.

This chain connects TRBV6-5 to TRBJ2-1; TRBD2 aligns across 9 bases. The ends lost 6 bases at V and 14 bases at J; junction bases unmatched: 11. Per the germline V gene, CDR1 is MNHEY and CDR2 is SVGAGI. The CDR3 runs to 13 residues. CDR3 nucleotide sequence: TGTGCCAGCAGCAGTAGCGGGAGCCATCGGAAGTTCTTC. It encodes CASSSSGSHRKFF.

V is TRBV5-1 and J is TRBJ2-5; no firm D call. The last part of the DNA fits TRBJ2-7 better; the J call may be wrong. The CDR3 spans 13 residues. CDR1 SGHRS and CDR2 YFSETQ come from the germline V gene. CDR3 loop: CASREQQGYEQYF. In DNA form, the CDR3 reads TGCGCCAGCAGAGAACAACAAGGCTACGAGCAGTACTTC.

This clonotype was seen more than once but under ten times. The rearrangement joins TRBV20-1 to TRBJ2-7; no clear D. Germline V lookup: CDR1 DFQATT, CDR2 SNEGSKA (reference sequence). Between the trimmed V and J ends, which lost 5 bases and 0 bases, there was a span of 11 bases. The CDR3 runs 13 residues. DNA of the CDR3: TGCAGTGCTCCATCGGGCAGCTCCTACGAGCAGTACTTC. The encoded protein is CSAPSGSSYEQYF.

This clonotype was seen a few times. V and J are TRBV4-3 and TRBJ2-5, with D possibly called TRBD1 or TRBD2 (5 bases each). In germline, CDR1 is LGHNA, CDR2 YSLEER. The CDR3 spans 15 residues. Between the trimmed V and J ends, which lost 2 bases and 4 bases, there was a span of 14 bases. CDR3 sequence: CASSQRPRGAETQYF. Here the CDR3 DNA reads TGCGCCAGCAGCCAACGACCCCGAGGGGCAGAGACCCAGTACTTC.

The V call is TRBV4-2, the J call TRBJ2-1; tentatively, D is TRBD1 (6 bases). The germline V gene encodes CDR1 LGHNA and CDR2 YNFKEQ. The V end lost 1 base, the J end lost 0 bases, and 10 bases lay between the germline ends. The CDR3 totals 16 residues. CDR3 residues: CASSQGTASSYNEQFF. The CDR3 DNA follows: TGTGCCAGCAGCCAAGGGACAGCGAGCTCCTACAATGAGCAGTTCTTC.

The gene calls are TRBV6-1 and TRBJ2-1; a possible D gene is TRBD2 (5 bases). The J call may be wrong; the DNA end is better matched by TRBJ2-7. The CDR3 loop spans 17 amino acids. Germline CDR1 is MNHNS and CDR2 is SASEGT. CDR3 DNA sequence: TGTGCCAGCAGGGAGAGGGAATTAGTGACTCGGTACAATGAGCAGTACTTC. Its protein is CASRERELVTRYNEQYF.

The CDR3, as DNA: TGCAGTGCTAGAGATAATGCAGGGGGGACTGAGCAGTTCTTC. This encodes CSARDNAGGTEQFF. The chain couples TRBV20-1 to TRBJ2-1; D might be TRBD1 (7 bases). Between the trimmed V and J ends, which lost 0 bases and 9 bases, there was a span of 15 bases. CDR3 size: 14 residues. CDR1 DFQATT and CDR2 SNEGSKA come from the germline V gene (reference sequence).

The table lists this clonotype with a few counts. The rearrangement joins TRBV6-6 to TRBJ1-1, with TRBD1 matching 8 bases. Germline V gene lookup returns CDR1 MNHNY and CDR2 SVGAGI (reference sequence). CDR3 length: 15 amino acids. Losses at the gene ends were 2 bases for V and 3 bases for J; bases not matched to a gene: 5. Written as DNA, the CDR3 is TGTGCCAGCAGTTACGGGGGACAGGAATACACTGAAGCTTTCTTT. As protein: CASSYGGQEYTEAFF.

V usage is TRBV30 and J usage is TRBJ2-5; D call uncertain. The CDR3 totals 13 residues. The V end was cut by 2 bases, the J end by 0 bases, with 7 bases between. CDR1 and CDR2 from the germline V gene are GTSNPN and SVGIG (reference sequence). The CDR3 DNA is TGTGCCTGGAGTTCCGGTAACCAAGAGACCCAGTACTTC. Its protein product is CAWSSGNQETQYF.

The V gene is TRBV2, the J gene TRBJ2-5, with 7 positions matching TRBD2. Per the germline V gene, CDR1 is SNHLY and CDR2 is FYNNEI. J gave up 2 bases and V 8 bases, and 8 bases lay outside the gene matches. The CDR3 length is 14 residues. The CDR3 loop is CASLWASGQETQYF. Written as DNA, the CDR3 is TGTGCCAGCCTCTGGGCTAGCGGACAAGAGACCCAGTACTTC.

This clonotype has just a few counts. CDR3 in DNA: TGTGCCAGCATCGCGCCCCGGGCTAGCGGGATCTACGAGCAGTACTTC. The encoded protein is CASIAPRASGIYEQYF. The chain carries TRBV6-2 or TRBV6-3 and TRBJ2-7, with 9 positions matching TRBD2. This CDR3 region has 16 residues. V lost 7 bases, J lost 3 bases, and 13 bases stayed unmatched. The germline V gene has CDR1 MNHEY and CDR2 SVGEGT.

Details on this clonotype: The junction shows a germline mismatch at one end, possibly a read error. The chain links TRBV7-2 to TRBJ2-7, with TRBD1 identical over 7 bases. The germline CDR1 and CDR2 sequences are SGHTA and FQGNSA. The CDR3 spans 15 residues. CDR3 residues: CAGSQGVRNTYEQYF. Written as DNA, the CDR3 is TGTGCCGGCAGCCAGGGGGTCAGGAACACCTACGAGCAGTACTTC.

This clonotype was observed a few times. The gene calls are TRBV20-1 and TRBJ2-7, with 7 nucleotides matching TRBD1. CDR1 is DFQATT and CDR2 is SNEGSKA in the germline V gene (reference sequence). V was clipped by 0 bases and J by 2 bases; unmatched bases: 10. The CDR3 consists of 16 residues. CDR3 protein: CSARDRDSVWAYEQYF. For the CDR3, the DNA is TGCAGTGCTAGAGACCGGGACAGCGTATGGGCCTACGAGCAGTACTTC.

This clonotype was observed at least ten times. V and J are TRBV5-5 and TRBJ2-1, with 14 bases aligning to TRBD2. This CDR3 contains 15 residues. The germline V gene has CDR1 SGHKS and CDR2 YYEKEE (reference sequence). The ends lost 4 bases at V and 7 bases at J; junction bases unmatched: 4. This CDR3 is CASSRGLAGGNEQFF. For the CDR3, the DNA is TGTGCCAGCAGCCGCGGACTAGCGGGAGGTAATGAGCAGTTCTTC.

This chain connects TRBV7-9 to TRBJ2-1, with D perhaps TRBD1 (5 bases). Germline V CDR1 and CDR2: SEHNR, FQNEAQ (reference sequence). This CDR3 has 18 amino acids. V was trimmed by 5 bases and J by 0 bases, leaving 20 bases between them. CDR3 nucleotides: TGTGCCAGCAGCGGAAGGGGTACGGCGACCAGCTCCTACAATGAGCAGTTCTTC. It is translated as CASSGRGTATSSYNEQFF.

The CDR3 DNA is TGTGCCAGCAGTTGGGACAGAGGGGCCCAGTACTTC. It encodes CASSWDRGAQYF. This rearrangement joins TRBV28 to TRBJ2-5, with TRBD1 matching over 7 bases. The CDR3 is 12 amino acids. Trimming cost V 4 bases and J 9 bases; bases outside gene matches: 5. The germline V gene encodes CDR1 MDHEN and CDR2 SYDVKM.

This clonotype appeared a few times. The J gene is TRBJ1-1, the V gene TRBV5-1; TRBD1 agrees at 8 bases. Germline V CDR1 and CDR2: SGHRS, YFSETQ. The CDR3 totals 14 residues. The V and J ends lost 4 bases and 1 base, in that order; junction bases with no gene match: 3. The CDR3 nucleotides are TGCGCCAGCAGCGGGACAGGTCCGAACACTGAAGCTTTCTTT. Its protein product is CASSGTGPNTEAFF.

This clonotype was seen a handful of times. The chain links TRBV7-2 to TRBJ2-3; D not certain. The V gene's germline CDR1 is SGHTA and CDR2 FQGNSA. This CDR3 is built from 13 residues. The V gene lost 2 bases and the J gene lost 4 bases, with 7 bases spanning the gap. Here the CDR3 reads CASSLYPPDTQYF. CDR3 nucleotides: TGTGCCAGCAGCTTATATCCCCCAGATACGCAGTATTTT.